Listed below are T cell receptor beta chains from one sample, sequenced in a study of T-cell memory formation after mild COVID-19. TCRdb itself ran the 5' RACE reads through MiXCR, one entry per CDR3 protein. The sample has approximately 430,000 distinct CDR3 sequences, roughly a quarter seen once. The sample taken for sequencing was PBMCs or a T cell subset sorted from them (not recorded which). These receptors were taken from an adult woman who had mild COVID-19 (a few samples of this study predate the infection). Cell type and time point are not known. The CDR3 runs from the conserved cysteine through the conserved F or W. Expanded clones get a size class; other rows say once, few or many, or leave the size out.

V	length	size	J	CDR3
TRBV6-5	15	NA	TRBJ1-1	CASSSNRFMNTEAFF
TRBV4-1	16	NA	TRBJ2-2	CASSLDRVAGARELFF
TRBV3-1	14	NA	TRBJ2-5	CASSQRGRQETQYF
TRBV7-6	14	NA	TRBJ2-1	CASLPGQGWNEQFF
TRBV7-2	15	NA	TRBJ2-1	CASSLIQGVPVEQFF
TRBV6-2/TRBV6-3	13	NA	TRBJ2-7	CASRRWTDYEQYF
TRBV6-1	16	few	TRBJ2-1	CASMVLRRASYNEQFF
TRBV2	16	NA	TRBJ2-1	CASTPRGLVLYNEQFF
TRBV6-1	14	NA	TRBJ1-5	CASTGRARNQPQHF
TRBV2	15	few	TRBJ2-7	CASSETGQGWNEQYF
TRBV4-1	17	NA	TRBJ2-1	CASSQVRVLSTYNEQFF
TRBV5-5	16	NA	TRBJ2-1	CASSVGSKGSYNEQFF
TRBV6-6	12	NA	TRBJ1-1	CASSGQGIVAFF
TRBV18	16	NA	TRBJ2-5	CASSPRLAGEGETQYF
TRBV7-2	15	few	TRBJ2-1	CASSLGAEGGNEQFF
TRBV4-3	15	few	TRBJ1-4	CASSRGQGNNEKLFF
TRBV7-2	15	few	TRBJ1-6	CASSFSGLANSPLHF
TRBV12-3/TRBV12-4	15	NA	TRBJ2-5	CASSLVDTYQETQYF
TRBV7-8	13	few	TRBJ2-7	CATRTSGRYEQYF
TRBV4-2	14	NA	TRBJ2-7	CASSPVQGAWEQYF
TRBV29-1	13	NA	TRBJ1-1	CSVEDQGGTEAFF
TRBV20-1	13	NA	TRBJ2-5	CSASGGGKETQYF
TRBV5-1	16	few	TRBJ2-3	CASSLIGTGAADTQYF
TRBV7-9	14	NA	TRBJ2-1	CASKAGTSGDEQFF
TRBV19	15	few	TRBJ1-2	CASNQQGMVAYGYTF
TRBV11-2	12	few	TRBJ2-7	CASSLSREEQYF
TRBV5-1	15	NA	TRBJ2-7	CASSLQTGGDYEQYF
TRBV16	11	few	TRBJ2-7	CASGLGGEQYF
TRBV2	17	few	TRBJ2-1	CASSERTFPTPDNEQFF
TRBV7-6	14	few	TRBJ2-3	CASSSGLGLDTQYF
TRBV7-9	15	NA	TRBJ2-7	CASSPPGTGRYEQYF
TRBV18	14	NA	TRBJ2-7	CASSPQGQLWEQYF
TRBV12-3/TRBV12-4	15	NA	TRBJ2-2	CASSSQLANTGELFF
TRBV4-3	16	NA	TRBJ2-7	CASSHATGLGFYEQYF
TRBV12-3/TRBV12-4	14	NA	TRBJ1-3	CASSLTGTGNTIYF
TRBV7-9	15	NA	TRBJ2-7	CASSLAGTGGHEQYF
TRBV12-3/TRBV12-4	16	NA	TRBJ1-4	CASSSDARGINEKLFF
TRBV29-1	15	few	TRBJ2-2	CSVLVVGLETGELFF
TRBV14	14	NA	TRBJ2-1	CASSQVRGRNEQFF
TRBV27	15	NA	TRBJ1-5	CASSPPGGIDQPQHF
TRBV3-1	17	NA	TRBJ2-1	CASSQGSAGGPSGEQFF
TRBV6-2/TRBV6-3	16	NA	TRBJ2-1	CASTSMGRLTYNEQFF
TRBV4-3	16	few	TRBJ2-1	CASSQDSLGGNNEQFF
TRBV25-1	14	few	TRBJ1-5	CASSDGLVLHPQHF
TRBV13	12	NA	TRBJ2-7	CASSLHGGEQYF
TRBV6-1	17	few	TRBJ2-1	CASISKTGRESYNEQFF
TRBV10-2	14	few	TRBJ1-5	CASSEGWGNQPQHF